Listed here are 3 T cell receptor beta chains from one sample, sequenced in a study of tumor-infiltrating lymphocytes in primary liver carcinoma. Unsorted whole blood supplied the RNA, and germline DNA was extracted too. Priming with a constant-region primer yielded TCR beta cDNA from around 540 ng total RNA. Libraries covering TCR beta were generated through three nested multiplex PCR rounds (using a slightly modified ARM-PCR). Primers for the first two PCR rounds were TRBV1-TRBV30 forward primers and a C-beta reverse primer (roughly 9 cycles per round). TCRdb passed the multiplex PCR reads through MiXCR, listing each CDR3 protein once. This table holds 300,000 to 350,000 distinct CDR3 sequences, approximately 54% found once. The sample comprised peripheral blood. The receptors stem from a young woman with primary liver carcinoma and hepatitis B virus infection.

This chain links TRBV4-1 with TRBJ2-5, with D perhaps matching TRBD2 (5 bases). V lost 1 base to trimming and J lost 5 bases, with 14 bases between them. This CDR3 region has 15 residues. Germline CDR1 is MGHRA and CDR2 is YSYEKL. The CDR3 bases are TGCGCCAGCAGCCAAGGAGTAGCTAGCCTTGAGACCCAGTACTTC. Protein: CASSQGVASLETQYF.

V is TRBV7-9 and J is TRBJ2-4; TRBD2 might be the D (5 bases). Trimming shortened V by 5 bases and J by 1 base, and 9 bases separated the two germline ends. The CDR3 contains 14 residues. In germline, CDR1 is SEHNR, CDR2 FQNEAQ (reference sequence). Written as DNA, the CDR3 is TGTGCCAGCAGCCGCGGGTCGGCCAAAAACATTCAGTACTTC. Translating it yields CASSRGSAKNIQYF.

The chain couples TRBV29-1 to TRBJ2-3; D gene ambiguous. The CDR3 totals 16 residues. V was shortened by 5 bases and J by 1 base, with 19 bases between the two germline ends. Germline CDR1 and CDR2: SQVTM and ANQGSEA. The chain's CDR3 is CSVTGQDLSGTDTQYF. DNA of the CDR3: TGCAGCGTTACCGGTCAGGACCTTTCGGGCACAGATACGCAGTATTTT.